This T cell receptor beta chain emerged from a study of shared clonotypes between healthy human individuals. Repertoires were generated with immunoSEQ multiplex PCR, while TCRdb's copy carries only in-frame clones and drops some. This table has over a million clones, approximately 76% appearing once. CDR3 length: 15 residues. Germline CDR1 SGHDT, CDR2 YYEEEE. V gave up 0 bases and J gave up 3 bases; unmatched junction bases: 2. The sequencing input was memory CD4+ T cells sorted from blood. As to subset: CD45RA-negative fraction. The receptor comes from a man younger than 30 in good health. The V and J genes are TRBV5-6 and TRBJ2-1, with 8 bases identical to TRBD1. The CDR3, as DNA: TGTGCCAGCAGCTTGGAAGGACAGGGCTACAATGAGCAGTTCTTC. Translating it yields CASSLEGQGYNEQFF.